This TCR beta chain was observed in a study of breast tumors, draining lymph nodes, adjacent tissues. Germline trimming cut 6 bases from V and 0 bases from J; bases unmatched to any gene: 9. Per the germline V gene, CDR1 is SGHNT and CDR2 is YYREEE (reference sequence). This CDR3 has 15 residues. Study-level points and caveats: Tumor TCR diversity was below lymph nodes but above nontumor tissue.

Axillary draining lymph nodes of breast cancer patients supplied the node samples. MiXCR, run by TCRdb on the multiplex PCR reads, gives a single entry per CDR3 protein. The table records 150,000 to 200,000 distinct CDR3 sequences, around a third of them present only once. This clonotype was counted many times. What it binds is not known. The source of this sequence is a female donor with breast cancer. Some clones in this sample may be carry-over from other donors' samples. What was sequenced was axillary lymph node tissue. The chain is built from TRBV5-4 and TRBJ2-7, with 7 bases aligning to TRBD1. CDR3 nucleotides: TGTGCCAGCAAGTGGGGGACAGACAACTCCTACGAGCAGTACTTC. Amino acid sequence: CASKWGTDNSYEQYF.